The 25 T cell receptor beta chains in this list originate from one sample, sequenced in a study of blood T cell repertoires in COVID-19. Method: immunoSEQ multiplex PCR; TCRdb's copy keeps in-frame clones and lacks some. This table has approximately 190,000 clones, 65% to 85% appearing once. Sequencing was carried out using PBMCs or T cells enriched from blood (not recorded which). The receptors were sampled from a woman between 25 and 40 years old who had been exposed to COVID-19.

The V and J genes are TRBV19 and TRBJ1-5; D is unclear. Germline V gene data show CDR1 as LNHDA and CDR2 as SQIVND (reference sequence). With 5 bases removed from V and 1 base from J, the gap between germline ends came to 9 bases. This CDR3 comprises 14 residues. CDR3 coding DNA: TGTGCCAGTAGTCCCAGACTGAGCAATCAGCCCCAGCATTTT. Its translation: CASSPRLSNQPQHF.

This clone was detected only once. The chain combines TRBV6-6 with TRBJ1-2; the D gene is possibly TRBD1 (6 bases). The ends were cut back, 7 bases at V and 2 bases at J, with 11 bases in the middle. There are 13 residues in the CDR3. CDR1 MNHNY and CDR2 SVGAGI come from the germline V gene (reference sequence). The CDR3 loop reads CASKTDRNYGYTF. In DNA form, the CDR3 reads TGTGCCAGCAAGACAGACAGGAACTATGGCTACACCTTC.

The chain employs TRBV10-2 and TRBJ1-6, with 8 bases that match TRBD1. Germline CDR1 is WSHSY and CDR2 is SAAADI. This CDR3 contains 12 residues. The ends lost 7 bases at V and 12 bases at J; junction bases unmatched: 5. The CDR3 nucleotides read TGCGCCAGCACCGGACAGGGAAGACCCCTCCACTTT. Its protein is CASTGQGRPLHF.

The chain carries TRBV10-1 and TRBJ1-2; D unclear. V was shortened by 0 bases and J by 8 bases, with 10 bases between the two germline ends. The CDR3 has 13 amino acids. Germline CDR1 WNHNN, CDR2 SYGVQD (reference sequence). The CDR3 here is CASSESRIRGYTF. Written as DNA, the CDR3 is TGCGCCAGCAGTGAGTCCAGGATCCGAGGCTACACCTTC.

This clone was recorded only once. The chain joins TRBV19 to TRBJ1-2, with TRBD1 as a possible D gene (5 bases). V lost 3 bases to trimming and J lost 5 bases, with 19 bases between them. The length of the CDR3 is 16 residues. Germline V gene data show CDR1 as LNHDA and CDR2 as SQIVND (reference sequence). The CDR3 sequence is CASSINAELGGYGYTF. In DNA form, the CDR3 reads TGTGCCAGTAGTATCAATGCCGAGCTTGGGGGGTATGGCTACACCTTC. Using reference TRBV19 and TRBJ1-2 for the parts outside the CDR3, the full variable domain is DGGITQSPKYLFRKEGQNVTLSCEQNLNHDAMYWYRQDPGQGLRLIYYSQIVNDFQKGDIAEGYSVSREKKESFPLTVTSAQKNPTAFYLCASSINAELGGYGYTFGSGTRLTVV.

This rearrangement joins TRBV21-1 to TRBJ1-5; the table's D call, TRBD1, has no DNA check behind it. TRBV21-1 is tagged as a pseudogene. This CDR3 contains 13 residues. The chain's CDR3 is CASKPQGWQPQHF. DNA of the CDR3: TGTGCCAGCAAACCACAGGGATGGCAGCCCCAGCATTTT.

The chain combines TRBV15 with TRBJ1-4; D unclear. V gave up 3 bases and J gave up 6 bases, with 8 bases separating them. The CDR3 loop spans 13 amino acids. The germline gives CDR1 LNHNV, CDR2 YYDKDF (reference sequence). CDR3 in amino acids: CATSRAGDEKLFF. The CDR3 DNA is TGTGCCACCAGCAGGGCCGGGGATGAAAAACTGTTTTTT.

CDR3 sequence reads: CASGQTTGELFF. CDR3 in DNA: TGTGCTAGTGGACAGACCACCGGGGAGCTGTTTTTT. This sequence joins TRBV12-5 and TRBJ2-2; D uncertain. Trimming cost V 6 bases and J 4 bases, with 6 bases left between them. Germline V gives CDR1 LGHNT, CDR2 FRNRAP. The CDR3 is 12 amino acids.

The gene calls are TRBV9 and TRBJ1-2; 10 bases map to TRBD1. This CDR3 has 22 residues. Germline V gene lookup returns CDR1 SGDLS and CDR2 YYNGEE. The trim removed 3 bases at V and 3 bases at J, leaving 26 bases unmatched. The CDR3 loop is CASSGLTGQGKSRGFLDYGYTF. CDR3 bases: TGTGCCAGCAGCGGACTAACGGGACAGGGGAAGTCCCGGGGTTTTTTGGACTATGGCTACACCTTC.

The V call is TRBV5-1, the J call TRBJ2-7; TRBD1 agrees at 10 bases. Germline V gene sequence: CDR1 SGHRS, CDR2 YFSETQ. V lost 4 bases, J lost 6 bases, and 13 bases stayed unmatched. The length of the CDR3 is 16 residues. The DNA of the CDR3 is TGCGCCAGCAGCGCTAAGACAGGGGGCGTATCGGGCGAGCAGTACTTC. It yields the protein CASSAKTGGVSGEQYF.

The chain recombines TRBV9 with TRBJ2-3; TRBD2 matches 10 bases. This CDR3 comprises 15 residues. Looked up from germline, CDR1 is SGDLS and CDR2 is YYNGEE. The V gene end was trimmed by 4 bases and the J gene end by 4 bases; junction bases not matched to a gene: 6. The CDR3, as DNA: TGTGCCAGCAGCCGAGCGGGGGGGCCGCCAGATACGCAGTATTTT. Amino acid sequence: CASSRAGGPPDTQYF.

The sample holds many counts of this clone. This rearrangement joins TRBV6-6 to TRBJ2-5, with 13 bases aligning to TRBD2. V lost 6 bases and J lost 5; bases outside the gene matches: 21. This CDR3 is built from 20 residues. Germline-derived CDR1 and CDR2 are MNHNY and SVGAGI (reference sequence). CDR3 amino acids: CASSHWAPVLAGGPRETQYF. The CDR3 nucleotides are TGTGCCAGCAGCCACTGGGCACCGGTACTAGCGGGGGGGCCTCGGGAGACCCAGTACTTC.

The J gene is TRBJ1-3, the V gene TRBV7-9; 7 bases align to TRBD1. J gave up 2 bases and V 5 bases, and 6 bases lay outside the gene matches. The CDR3 loop spans 15 amino acids. Looked up from germline, CDR1 is SEHNR and CDR2 is FQNEAQ (reference sequence). CDR3 sequence (DNA): TGTGCCAGCAGCCATCCACAGGGGACTGGAAACACCATATATTTT. It yields the protein CASSHPQGTGNTIYF.

This sequence joins TRBV7-9 and TRBJ2-1; no definite D call. This CDR3 is 15 amino acids long. V lost 7 bases and J lost 7, with 20 bases in between. Germline lookup yields CDR1 SEHNR and CDR2 FQNEAQ (reference sequence). Here the CDR3 DNA reads TGTGCCAGCATCCTACTCGCGTTCAAATCGAATGAGCAGTTCTTC. Translated, it gives CASILLAFKSNEQFF.

The chain combines TRBV7-8 with TRBJ1-6; tentative D call: TRBD1 (5 bases). This CDR3 spans 15 amino acids. V was trimmed by 2 bases and J by 9 bases, leaving 14 bases between them. The V gene's germline CDR1 is SGHVS and CDR2 FQNEAQ. This CDR3 reads CASSLYRMGGSPLHF. CDR3 bases: TGTGCCAGCAGCTTATATCGAATGGGGGGTTCACCCCTCCACTTT.

The chain is built from TRBV2 and TRBJ2-7; D is undetermined. Per germline, CDR1 SNHLY and CDR2 FYNNEI. V dropped 7 bases and J dropped 3 bases, with 10 bases sitting between them. The CDR3 contains 12 residues. CDR3 in amino acids: CASTQLNYEQYF. CDR3 DNA: TGTGCCAGCACCCAACTAAACTACGAGCAGTACTTC.

V and J are TRBV12-3 or TRBV12-4 and TRBJ2-5; D unclear. The V end lost 3 bases, the J end lost 4 bases, and 6 bases lay between the germline ends. This CDR3 comprises 12 residues. CDR3 coding DNA: TGTGCCAGCAGTTTGTTGAGAGAGACCCAGTACTTC. Translation: CASSLLRETQYF.

A single count supports this clone. The chain carries TRBV7-2 and TRBJ1-6, with D possibly matching TRBD1 (5 bases). CDR1 is SGHTA and CDR2 is FQGNSA in the germline V gene. This CDR3 region has 14 residues. V lost 2 bases to trimming and J lost 8 bases, with 10 bases between them. Here the CDR3 reads CASSLQGADSPLHF. DNA for the CDR3: TGTGCCAGCAGCTTACAGGGCGCGGATTCACCCCTCCACTTT. Based on the CDR3 plus reference TRBV7-2 and TRBJ1-6, the full variable domain is GAGVSQSPSNKVTEKGKDVELRCDPISGHTALYWYRQSLGQGLEFLIYFQGNSAPDKSGLPSDRFSAERTGGSVSTLTIQRTQQEDSAVYLCASSLQGADSPLHFGNGTRLTVT.

For the CDR3, the DNA is TGCGCCAGCAGCCTTCGAGGCACAGATACGCAGTATTTT. Residues: CASSLRGTDTQYF. V and J are TRBV4-3 and TRBJ2-3; D is ambiguous. The V gene lost 4 bases and the J gene lost 1 base, with 6 bases spanning the gap. Germline assignment: CDR1 LGHNA and CDR2 YSLEER. The CDR3 spans 13 residues.

This clone was detected once. As DNA, the CDR3 is TGTGCCAGCTCATCCTCGTTGACAGGGGATAATTCACCCCTCCACTTT. Translation: CASSSSLTGDNSPLHF. This sequence joins TRBV18 and TRBJ1-6; TRBD1 matches at 8 bases. V dropped 5 bases and J dropped 5; count of bases not matched to a gene: 8. CDR1 is KGHSH and CDR2 is LQKENI in the germline V gene. The CDR3 covers 16 residues.

The chain recombines TRBV3-1 (or the pseudogene TRBV3-2) with TRBJ2-7; 11 positions match TRBD2. This CDR3 is built from 16 residues. Unmatched junction bases numbered 11, after V lost 3 bases and J lost 7 bases. The germline V gene encodes CDR1 LGHDT and CDR2 YNNKEL (reference sequence). The CDR3 DNA sequence: TGTGCCAGCAGCCAGTTAGCGGGGGGGCCGCGTTGGGAGCAGTACTTC. Translating it yields CASSQLAGGPRWEQYF.

This clone occurred a few times. The chain has TRBV7-9 and TRBJ1-2, with D tentatively TRBD1 (5 bases). Germline loops: CDR1 SEHNR, CDR2 FQNEAQ (reference sequence). This CDR3 contains 12 residues. The ends were cut back, 3 bases at V and 3 bases at J, with 5 bases in the middle. The CDR3 nucleotides are TGTGCCAGCAGCTTCAGGGACTATGGCTACACCTTC. This translates into CASSFRDYGYTF.

The rearrangement joins TRBV7-9 to TRBJ1-4; D unresolved. Germline values: CDR1 SEHNR, CDR2 FQNEAQ (reference sequence). The CDR3 covers 15 residues. V dropped 2 bases and J dropped 8 bases, with 15 bases sitting between them. DNA for the CDR3: TGTGCCAGCAGCTTACCTGTGGAGGAAAGCGAAAAACTGTTTTTT. Its translation: CASSLPVEESEKLFF.

The rearrangement uses TRBV5-1 and TRBJ1-2; maybe TRBD1 (5 bases). This CDR3 spans 13 amino acids. Germline CDR1 reads SGHRS; CDR2 reads YFSETQ. V lost 4 bases and J lost 5, with 12 bases in between. CDR3 bases: TGCGCCAGCAGCACGCGGGGGTTTTATGGCTACACCTTC. Its protein product is CASSTRGFYGYTF.

V and J are TRBV28 and TRBJ2-7; D is undetermined. The V gene's germline CDR1 is MDHEN and CDR2 SYDVKM. The V and J ends lost 3 bases and 1 base respectively, with 7 bases between them. The CDR3 covers 13 residues. CDR3 in amino acids: CASSLRVSYEQYF. The CDR3, as DNA: TGTGCCAGCAGTTTGCGAGTTTCCTACGAGCAGTACTTC.